This entry features one T cell receptor beta chain sequence. The antigen this receptor binds is unknown. Per-nucleotide qualities are absent, and no much larger clonotype sits a single base away. This record belongs to a study of blood T cell repertoires in COVID-19 (dated by TCRdb to between 2020 and 2021). Study-wide context: Collaborator samples came from the United States, Italy and Spain and covered acute and convalescent phases of COVID-19. A freely available public database, intended as a resource for researchers studying the immune response to SARS-CoV-2, is where the repertoires were released. The material from the prospective study consisted of cDNA or gDNA derived from T cells, B-cell-depleted T cells, or PBMCs. A de-identified subject ID, COVID-19 status, age in years and sex were almost always included in the sample metadata. Where available, HLA class I and class II types were obtained from metadata supplied by the sample provider rather than from assay-based typing. The dataset comprised deeply sampled blood TCRbeta repertoires from subjects exposed to, actively infected with, or recovered from COVID-19. Samples came from the ongoing ImmuneRACE study (first 160 participants) plus 1,254 subjects from 6 global collaborators. General conclusions and limits of the study: How much clinical and demographic metadata was included differed by source and by participant, and the metadata was provided uncurated.

The immunoSEQ Assay, a bias-controlled multiplex PCR, was used to amplify TCRbeta CDR3 regions from genomic DNA. In the paper's pipeline: Nucleated cell counts per sample were estimated from amplification of reference gene primers within the assay. To quantify the absolute abundance of each unique TCRbeta CDR3 rearrangement, sequence reads were collapsed and filtered. For each sample, productive Simpson clonality was calculated as the square root of Simpson's diversity index over productive rearrangements. Here the immuneACCESS table is served through TCRdb, limited to in-frame sequences with V and J called. Missing clones are a known gap in these copies; in checked studies unresolved V genes cover under half, and the rest lacks a known reason. Clone size and V and J calls were adopted from that table, with D and trimming inferred from the DNA. For this sample the table gives over 60,000 clones, of which around 80% were detected only once. Of the sample, about a tenth falls within the top ten clones.

The collaborating institutions used their own protocols to collect whole blood in K2EDTA tubes. For TCRbeta analysis, collaborators shipped samples in one of three forms: frozen whole blood, isolated PBMCs, or DNA extracted from either of those sample types. According to the germline V gene, CDR1 reads LGHNA and CDR2 reads YNFKEQ. V ends up 3 bases short and J 6 bases short, with an unmatched junction base count of 2. The CDR3, from cysteine to phenylalanine, totals 12 residues. The sequence is cut down to CDR3 DNA, 36 bases in frame from base 1. This sequence uses TRBV4-2 and TRBJ2-7; the junction holds 7 bases that match TRBD2. The clonotype comes from a human donor in a cohort sampled during active COVID-19. Sequenced sample: peripheral blood. CDR3 protein: CASSQGGFEQYF. The DNA reads TGTGCCAGCAGCCAGGGAGGGTTCGAGCAGTACTTC.